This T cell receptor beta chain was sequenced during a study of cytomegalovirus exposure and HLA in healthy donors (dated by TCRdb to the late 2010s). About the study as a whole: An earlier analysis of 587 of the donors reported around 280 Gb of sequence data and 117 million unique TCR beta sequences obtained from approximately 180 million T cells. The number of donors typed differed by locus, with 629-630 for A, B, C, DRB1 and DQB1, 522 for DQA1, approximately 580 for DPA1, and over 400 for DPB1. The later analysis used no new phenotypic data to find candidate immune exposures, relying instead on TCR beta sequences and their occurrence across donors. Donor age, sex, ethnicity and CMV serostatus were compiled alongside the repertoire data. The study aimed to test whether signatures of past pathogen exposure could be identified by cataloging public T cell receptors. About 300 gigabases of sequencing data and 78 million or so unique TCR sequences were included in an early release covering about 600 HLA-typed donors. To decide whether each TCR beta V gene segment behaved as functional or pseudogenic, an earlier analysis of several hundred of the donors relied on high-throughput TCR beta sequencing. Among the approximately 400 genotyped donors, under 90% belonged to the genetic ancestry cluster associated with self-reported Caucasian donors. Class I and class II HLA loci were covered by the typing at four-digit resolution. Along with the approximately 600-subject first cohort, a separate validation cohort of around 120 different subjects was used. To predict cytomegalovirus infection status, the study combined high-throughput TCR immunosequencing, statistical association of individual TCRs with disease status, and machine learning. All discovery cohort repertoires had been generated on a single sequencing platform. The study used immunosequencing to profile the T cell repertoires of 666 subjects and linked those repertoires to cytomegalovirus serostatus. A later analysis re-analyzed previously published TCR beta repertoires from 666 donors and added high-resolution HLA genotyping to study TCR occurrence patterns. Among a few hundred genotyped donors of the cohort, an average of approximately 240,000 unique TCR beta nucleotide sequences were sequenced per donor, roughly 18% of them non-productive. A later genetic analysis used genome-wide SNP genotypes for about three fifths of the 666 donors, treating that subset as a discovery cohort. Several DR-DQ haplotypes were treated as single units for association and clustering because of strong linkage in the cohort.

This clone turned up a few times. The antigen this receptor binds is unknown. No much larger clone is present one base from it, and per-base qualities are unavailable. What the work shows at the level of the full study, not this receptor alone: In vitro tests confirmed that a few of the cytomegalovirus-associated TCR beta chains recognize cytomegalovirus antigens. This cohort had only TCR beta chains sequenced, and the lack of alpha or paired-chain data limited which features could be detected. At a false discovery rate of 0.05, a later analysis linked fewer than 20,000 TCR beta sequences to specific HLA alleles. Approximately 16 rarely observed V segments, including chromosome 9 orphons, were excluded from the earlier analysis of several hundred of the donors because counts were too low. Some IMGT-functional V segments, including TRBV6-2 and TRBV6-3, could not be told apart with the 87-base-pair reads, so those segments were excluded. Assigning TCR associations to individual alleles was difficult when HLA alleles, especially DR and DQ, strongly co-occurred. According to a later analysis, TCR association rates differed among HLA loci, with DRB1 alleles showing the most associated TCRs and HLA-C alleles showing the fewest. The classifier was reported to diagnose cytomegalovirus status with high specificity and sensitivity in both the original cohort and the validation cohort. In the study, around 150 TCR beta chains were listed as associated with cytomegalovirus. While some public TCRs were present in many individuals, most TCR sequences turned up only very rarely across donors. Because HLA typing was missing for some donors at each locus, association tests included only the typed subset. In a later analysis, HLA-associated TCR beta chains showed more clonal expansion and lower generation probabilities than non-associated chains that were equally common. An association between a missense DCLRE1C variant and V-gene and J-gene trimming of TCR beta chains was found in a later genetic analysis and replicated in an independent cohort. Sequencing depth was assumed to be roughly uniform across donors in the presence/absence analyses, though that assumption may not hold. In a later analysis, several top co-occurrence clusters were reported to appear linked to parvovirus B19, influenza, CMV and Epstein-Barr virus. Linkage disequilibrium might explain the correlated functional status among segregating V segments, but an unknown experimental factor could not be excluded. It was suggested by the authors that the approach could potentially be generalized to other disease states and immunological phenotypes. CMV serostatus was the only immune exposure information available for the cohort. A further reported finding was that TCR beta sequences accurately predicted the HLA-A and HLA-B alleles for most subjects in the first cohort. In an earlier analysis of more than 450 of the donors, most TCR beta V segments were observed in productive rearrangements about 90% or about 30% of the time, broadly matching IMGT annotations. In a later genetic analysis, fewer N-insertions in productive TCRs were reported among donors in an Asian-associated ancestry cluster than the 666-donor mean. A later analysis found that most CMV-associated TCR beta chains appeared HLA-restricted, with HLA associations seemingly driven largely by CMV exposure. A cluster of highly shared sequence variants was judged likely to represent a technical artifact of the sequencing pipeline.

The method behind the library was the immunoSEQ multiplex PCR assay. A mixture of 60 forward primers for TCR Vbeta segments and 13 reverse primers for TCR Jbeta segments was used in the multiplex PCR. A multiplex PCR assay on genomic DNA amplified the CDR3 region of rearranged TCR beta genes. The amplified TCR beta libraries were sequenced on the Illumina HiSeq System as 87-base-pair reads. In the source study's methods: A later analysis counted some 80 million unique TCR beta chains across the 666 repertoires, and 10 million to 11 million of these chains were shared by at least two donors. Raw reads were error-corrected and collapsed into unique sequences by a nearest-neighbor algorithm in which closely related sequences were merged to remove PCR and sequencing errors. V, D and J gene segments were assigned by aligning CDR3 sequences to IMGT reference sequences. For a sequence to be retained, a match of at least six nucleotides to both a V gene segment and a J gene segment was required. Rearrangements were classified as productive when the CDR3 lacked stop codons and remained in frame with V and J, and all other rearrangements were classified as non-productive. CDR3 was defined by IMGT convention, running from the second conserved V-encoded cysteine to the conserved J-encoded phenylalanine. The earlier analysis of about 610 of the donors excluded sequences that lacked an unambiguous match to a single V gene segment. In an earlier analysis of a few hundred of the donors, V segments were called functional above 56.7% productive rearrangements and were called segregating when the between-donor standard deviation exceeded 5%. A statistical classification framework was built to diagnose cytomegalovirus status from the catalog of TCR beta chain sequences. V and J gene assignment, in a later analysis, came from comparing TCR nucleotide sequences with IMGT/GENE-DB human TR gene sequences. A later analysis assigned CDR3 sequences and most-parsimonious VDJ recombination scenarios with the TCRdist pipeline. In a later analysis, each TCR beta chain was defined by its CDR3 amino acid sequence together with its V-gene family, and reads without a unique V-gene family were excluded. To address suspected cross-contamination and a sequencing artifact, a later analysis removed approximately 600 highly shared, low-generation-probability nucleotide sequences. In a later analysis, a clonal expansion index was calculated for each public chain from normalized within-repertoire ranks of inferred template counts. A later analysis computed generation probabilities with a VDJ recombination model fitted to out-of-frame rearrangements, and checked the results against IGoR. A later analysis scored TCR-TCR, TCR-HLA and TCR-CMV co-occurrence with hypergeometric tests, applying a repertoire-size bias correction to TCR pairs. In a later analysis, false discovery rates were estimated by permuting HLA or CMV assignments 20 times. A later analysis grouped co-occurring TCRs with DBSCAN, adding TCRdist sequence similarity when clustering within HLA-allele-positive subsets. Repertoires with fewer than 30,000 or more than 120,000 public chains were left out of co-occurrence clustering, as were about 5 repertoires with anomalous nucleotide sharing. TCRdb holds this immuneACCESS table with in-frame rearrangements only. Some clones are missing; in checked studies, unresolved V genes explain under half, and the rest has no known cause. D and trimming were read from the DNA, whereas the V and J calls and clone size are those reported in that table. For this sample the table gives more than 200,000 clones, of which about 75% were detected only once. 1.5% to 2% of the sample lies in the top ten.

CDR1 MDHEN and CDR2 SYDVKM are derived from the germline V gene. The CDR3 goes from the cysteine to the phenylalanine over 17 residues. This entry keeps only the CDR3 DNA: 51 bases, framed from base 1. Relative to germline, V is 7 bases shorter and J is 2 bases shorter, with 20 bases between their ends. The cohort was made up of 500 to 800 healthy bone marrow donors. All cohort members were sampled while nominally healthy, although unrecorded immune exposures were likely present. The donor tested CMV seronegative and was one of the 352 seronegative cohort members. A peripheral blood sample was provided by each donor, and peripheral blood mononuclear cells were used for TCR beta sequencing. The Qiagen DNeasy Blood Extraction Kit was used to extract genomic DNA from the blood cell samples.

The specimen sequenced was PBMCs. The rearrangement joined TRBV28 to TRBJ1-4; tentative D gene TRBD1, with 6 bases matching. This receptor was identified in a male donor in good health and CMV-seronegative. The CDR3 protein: CASTLVGGVGTNEKLFF. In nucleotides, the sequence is TGTGCCAGCACCCTCGTAGGGGGGGTTGGGACTAATGAAAAACTGTTTTTT.